This TCR beta chain appears in the sequencing data of a study of shared T cell receptors in the human thymus. The J segment lost 2 bases and the V segment lost 3 bases, leaving 3 bases of the junction unmatched. This CDR3 region has 15 residues. Germline values: CDR1 MDHEN, CDR2 SYDVKM. Data came from immunoSEQ multiplex PCR; TCRdb stores just in-frame clones and leaves some out. The sample lists some 700,000 clones, 88% occurring once. The sample was also reused in another study, on human thymus T cells. That publication notes: Resections removed during corrective heart surgery provided the thymus tissue used. Thymic and blood repertoires seemed to favor certain V and J genes. Related studies found that unrelated individuals share highly overlapping thymic repertoires.

This chain uses TRBV28 with TRBJ2-5; 10 nucleotides align to TRBD2. The TCR sequence derives from a boy younger than two with a congenital heart defect. The sequencing sample was made of thymocytes. The CDR3 coding sequence is TGTGCCAGCAGTTTCCCACTAGCGGGACAAGAGACCCAGTACTTC. It is translated as CASSFPLAGQETQYF.